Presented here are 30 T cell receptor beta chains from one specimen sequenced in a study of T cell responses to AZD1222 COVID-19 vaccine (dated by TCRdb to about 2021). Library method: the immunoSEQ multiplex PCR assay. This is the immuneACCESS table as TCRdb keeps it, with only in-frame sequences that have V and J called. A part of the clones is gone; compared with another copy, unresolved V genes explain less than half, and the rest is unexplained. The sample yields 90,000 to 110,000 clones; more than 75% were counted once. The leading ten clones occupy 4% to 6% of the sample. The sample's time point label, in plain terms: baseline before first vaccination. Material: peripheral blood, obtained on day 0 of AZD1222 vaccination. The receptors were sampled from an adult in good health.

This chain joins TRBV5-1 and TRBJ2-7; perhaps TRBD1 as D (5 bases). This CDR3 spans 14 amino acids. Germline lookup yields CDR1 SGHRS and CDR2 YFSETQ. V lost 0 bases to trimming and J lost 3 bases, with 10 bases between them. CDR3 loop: CASSLGQILYEQYF. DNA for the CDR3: TGCGCCAGCAGCTTGGGACAGATTCTCTACGAGCAGTACTTC.

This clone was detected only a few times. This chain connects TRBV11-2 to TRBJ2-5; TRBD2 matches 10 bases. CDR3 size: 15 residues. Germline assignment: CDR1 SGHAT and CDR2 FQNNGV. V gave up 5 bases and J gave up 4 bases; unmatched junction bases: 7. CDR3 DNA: TGTGCCAGCAGCCTCAGCGGGGGGGCGGGAGAGACCCAGTACTTC. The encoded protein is CASSLSGGAGETQYF.

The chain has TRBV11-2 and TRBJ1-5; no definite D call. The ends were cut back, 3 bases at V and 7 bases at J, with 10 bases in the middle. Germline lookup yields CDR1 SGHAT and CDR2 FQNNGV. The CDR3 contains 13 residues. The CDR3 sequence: CASSFRGGQPQHF. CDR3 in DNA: TGTGCCAGCAGCTTCCGGGGTGGGCAGCCCCAGCATTTT.

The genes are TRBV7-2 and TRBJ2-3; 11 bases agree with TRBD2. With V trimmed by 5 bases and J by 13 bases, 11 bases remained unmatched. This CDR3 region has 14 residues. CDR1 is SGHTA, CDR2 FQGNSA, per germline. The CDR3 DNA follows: TGTGCCAGCAGCCAACGACTAGCGGGGCGGCTTAAGTATTTT. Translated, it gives CASSQRLAGRLKYF.

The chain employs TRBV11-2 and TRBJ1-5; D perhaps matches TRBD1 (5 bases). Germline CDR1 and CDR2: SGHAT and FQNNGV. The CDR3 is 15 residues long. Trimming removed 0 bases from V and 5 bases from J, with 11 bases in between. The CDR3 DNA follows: TGTGCCAGCAGCTTAGAAGGCAGGGCTCATCAGCCCCAGCATTTT. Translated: CASSLEGRAHQPQHF.

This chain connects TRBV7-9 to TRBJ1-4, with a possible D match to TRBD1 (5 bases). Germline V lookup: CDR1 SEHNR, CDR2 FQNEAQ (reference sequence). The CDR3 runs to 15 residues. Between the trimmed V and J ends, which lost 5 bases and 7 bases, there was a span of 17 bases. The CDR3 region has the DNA TGTGCCAGCAGCCCCGGTGGGGGAGCGAGTGAAAAACTGTTTTTT. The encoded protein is CASSPGGGASEKLFF.

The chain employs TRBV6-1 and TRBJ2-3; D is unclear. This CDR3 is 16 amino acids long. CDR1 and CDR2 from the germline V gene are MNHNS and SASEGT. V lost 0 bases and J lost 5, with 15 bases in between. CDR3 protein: CASSEAYWGARDTQYF. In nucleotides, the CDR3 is TGTGCCAGCAGTGAAGCTTACTGGGGTGCAAGAGATACGCAGTATTTT.

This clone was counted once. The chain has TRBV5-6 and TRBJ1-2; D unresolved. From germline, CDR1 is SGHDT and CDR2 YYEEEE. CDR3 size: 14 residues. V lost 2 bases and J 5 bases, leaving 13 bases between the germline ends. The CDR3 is CASSFGRAAYGYTF. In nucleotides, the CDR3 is TGTGCCAGCAGCTTCGGGAGGGCAGCTTATGGCTACACCTTC.

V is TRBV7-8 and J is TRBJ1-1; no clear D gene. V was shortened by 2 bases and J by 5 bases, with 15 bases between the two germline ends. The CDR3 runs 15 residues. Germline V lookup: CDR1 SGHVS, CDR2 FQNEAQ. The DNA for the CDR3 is TGTGCCAGCAGCTTAAAAAATGGGGTAGGGACTGAAGCTTTCTTT. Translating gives CASSLKNGVGTEAFF.

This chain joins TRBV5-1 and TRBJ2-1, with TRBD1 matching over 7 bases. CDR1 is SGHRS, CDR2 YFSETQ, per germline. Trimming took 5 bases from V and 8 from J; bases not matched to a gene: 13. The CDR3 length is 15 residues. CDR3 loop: CASSFPGQYPHEQFF. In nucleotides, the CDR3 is TGCGCCAGCAGTTTTCCGGGACAGTACCCCCATGAGCAGTTCTTC.

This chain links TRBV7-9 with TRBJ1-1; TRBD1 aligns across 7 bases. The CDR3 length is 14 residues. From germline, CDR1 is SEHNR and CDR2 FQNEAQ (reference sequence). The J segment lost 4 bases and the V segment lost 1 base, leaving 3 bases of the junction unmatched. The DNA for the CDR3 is TGTGCCAGCAGCTTAGAACAGGGGAGCACTGAAGCTTTCTTT. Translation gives CASSLEQGSTEAFF.

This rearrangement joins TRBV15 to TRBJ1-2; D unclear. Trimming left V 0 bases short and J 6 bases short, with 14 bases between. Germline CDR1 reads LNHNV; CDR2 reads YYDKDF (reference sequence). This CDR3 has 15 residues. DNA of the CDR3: TGTGCCACCAGCAGAGATACGGGCACCCGGAATGGCTACACCTTC. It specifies CATSRDTGTRNGYTF.

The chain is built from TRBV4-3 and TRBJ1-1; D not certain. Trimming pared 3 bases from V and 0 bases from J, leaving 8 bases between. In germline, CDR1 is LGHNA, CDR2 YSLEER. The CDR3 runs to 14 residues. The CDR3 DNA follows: TGCGCCAGCAGCCACGACCACATGAACACTGAAGCTTTCTTT. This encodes CASSHDHMNTEAFF.

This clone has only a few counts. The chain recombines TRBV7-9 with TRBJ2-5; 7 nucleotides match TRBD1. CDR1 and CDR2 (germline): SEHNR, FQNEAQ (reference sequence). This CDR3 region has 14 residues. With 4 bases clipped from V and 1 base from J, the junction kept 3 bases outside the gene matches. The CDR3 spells CASSWGQLQETQYF. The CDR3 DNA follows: TGTGCCAGCAGCTGGGGACAGCTCCAAGAGACCCAGTACTTC.

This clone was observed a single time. The CDR3 coding sequence is TGTGCCAGCAGCCTTTTCAAAGGGCTAGCGGGCAAAGAGACCCAGTACTTC. Protein product: CASSLFKGLAGKETQYF. V is TRBV3-1 (or the pseudogene TRBV3-2) and J is TRBJ2-5; 8 bases fit TRBD2. This CDR3 comprises 17 residues. Germline assignment: CDR1 LGHDT and CDR2 YNNKEL (reference sequence). The V segment lost 4 bases and the J segment 3 bases; nucleotides outside the gene matches: 13.

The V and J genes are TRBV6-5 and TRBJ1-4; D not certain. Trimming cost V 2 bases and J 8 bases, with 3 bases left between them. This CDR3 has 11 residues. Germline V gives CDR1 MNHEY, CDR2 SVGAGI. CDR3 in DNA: TGTGCCAGCAGTTACGGGGAAAAACTGTTTTTT. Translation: CASSYGEKLFF.

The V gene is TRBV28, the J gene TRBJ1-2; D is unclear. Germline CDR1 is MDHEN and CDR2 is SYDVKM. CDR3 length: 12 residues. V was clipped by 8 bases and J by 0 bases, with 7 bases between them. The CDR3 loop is CASFGTNYGYTF. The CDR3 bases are TGTGCCAGCTTTGGGACTAACTATGGCTACACCTTC.

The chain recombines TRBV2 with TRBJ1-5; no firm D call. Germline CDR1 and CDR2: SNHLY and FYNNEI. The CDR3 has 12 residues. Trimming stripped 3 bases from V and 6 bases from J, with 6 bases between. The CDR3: CASSEGAQPQHF. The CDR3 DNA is TGTGCCAGCAGTGAGGGCGCTCAGCCCCAGCATTTT.

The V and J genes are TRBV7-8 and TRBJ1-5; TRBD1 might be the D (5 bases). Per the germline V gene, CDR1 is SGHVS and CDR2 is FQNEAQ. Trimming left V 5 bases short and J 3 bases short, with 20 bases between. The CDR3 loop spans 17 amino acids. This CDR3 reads CASSPRRAAGINQPQHF. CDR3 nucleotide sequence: TGTGCCAGCAGCCCCCGGAGGGCGGCAGGGATCAATCAGCCCCAGCATTTT.

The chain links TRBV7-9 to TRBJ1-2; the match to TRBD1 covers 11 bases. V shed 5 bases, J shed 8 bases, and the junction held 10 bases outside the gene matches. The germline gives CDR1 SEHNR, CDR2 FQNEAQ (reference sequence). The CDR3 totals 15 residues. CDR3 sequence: CASSPPDRGLRGYTF. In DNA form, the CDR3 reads TGTGCCAGCAGCCCACCGGACAGGGGGCTTCGGGGCTACACCTTC. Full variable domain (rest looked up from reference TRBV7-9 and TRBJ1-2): DTGVSQNPRHKITKRGQNVTFRCDPISEHNRLYWYRQTLGQGPEFLTYFQNEAQLEKSRLLSDRFSAERPKGSFSTLEIQRTEQGDSAMYLCASSPPDRGLRGYTFGSGTRLTVV.

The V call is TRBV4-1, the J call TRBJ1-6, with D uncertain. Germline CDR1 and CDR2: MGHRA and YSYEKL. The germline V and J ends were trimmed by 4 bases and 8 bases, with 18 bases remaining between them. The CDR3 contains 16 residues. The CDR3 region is CASSPAGRPAYSPLHF. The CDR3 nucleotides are TGCGCCAGCAGCCCCGCGGGCCGGCCGGCATATTCACCCCTCCACTTT.

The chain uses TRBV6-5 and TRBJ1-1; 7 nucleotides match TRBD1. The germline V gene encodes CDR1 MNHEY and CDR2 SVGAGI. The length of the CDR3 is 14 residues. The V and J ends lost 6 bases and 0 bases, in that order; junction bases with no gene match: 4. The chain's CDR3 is CASSVGQMNTEAFF. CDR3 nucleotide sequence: TGTGCCAGCAGCGTGGGACAGATGAACACTGAAGCTTTCTTT.

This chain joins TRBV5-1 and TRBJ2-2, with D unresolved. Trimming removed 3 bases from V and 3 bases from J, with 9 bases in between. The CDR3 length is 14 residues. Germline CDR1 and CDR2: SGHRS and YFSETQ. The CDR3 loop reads CASSSGSDTGELFF. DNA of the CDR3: TGCGCCAGCAGCTCCGGCTCCGACACCGGGGAGCTGTTTTTT. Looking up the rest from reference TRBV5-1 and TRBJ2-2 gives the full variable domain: KAGVTQTPRYLIKTRGQQVTLSCSPISGHRSVSWYQQTPGQGLQFLFEYFSETQRNKGNFPGRFSGRQFSNSRSEMNVSTLELGDSALYLCASSSGSDTGELFFGEGSRLTVL.

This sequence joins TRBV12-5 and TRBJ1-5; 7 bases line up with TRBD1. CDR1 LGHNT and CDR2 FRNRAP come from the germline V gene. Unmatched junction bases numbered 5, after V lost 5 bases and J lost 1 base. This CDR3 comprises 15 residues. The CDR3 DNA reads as TGTGCTAGTGGTGCCGGGACAGTGAGCAATCAGCCCCAGCATTTT. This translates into CASGAGTVSNQPQHF.

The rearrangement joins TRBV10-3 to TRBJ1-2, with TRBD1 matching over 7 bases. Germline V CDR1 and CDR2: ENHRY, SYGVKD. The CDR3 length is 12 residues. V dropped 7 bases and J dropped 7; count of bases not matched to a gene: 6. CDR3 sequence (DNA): TGTGCCATCAATTCTGGGACAGCTGGCTACACCTTC. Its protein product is CAINSGTAGYTF.

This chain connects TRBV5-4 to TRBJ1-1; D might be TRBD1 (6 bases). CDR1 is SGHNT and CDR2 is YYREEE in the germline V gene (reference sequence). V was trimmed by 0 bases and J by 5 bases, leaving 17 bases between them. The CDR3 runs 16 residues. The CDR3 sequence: CASSLGQAMAGTEAFF. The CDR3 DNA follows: TGTGCCAGCAGCTTGGGACAGGCCATGGCAGGTACTGAAGCTTTCTTT.

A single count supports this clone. The CDR3 nucleotides read TGTGCCAGCTCCCCGGGACAGGTCCTTACCGGGGAGCTGTTTTTT. Translated, it gives CASSPGQVLTGELFF. The chain employs TRBV18 and TRBJ2-2, with 8 bases aligning to TRBD1. Germline CDR1 reads KGHSH; CDR2 reads LQKENI. V lost 6 bases to trimming and J lost 5 bases; unmatched junction nucleotides: 8. The CDR3 covers 15 residues.

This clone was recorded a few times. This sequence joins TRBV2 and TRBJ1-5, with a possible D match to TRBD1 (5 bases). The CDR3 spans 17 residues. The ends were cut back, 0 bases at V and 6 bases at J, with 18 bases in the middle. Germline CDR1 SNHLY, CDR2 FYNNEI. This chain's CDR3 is CASSEAAIGTTFQPQHF. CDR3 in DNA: TGTGCCAGCAGTGAAGCGGCGATAGGGACGACGTTTCAGCCCCAGCATTTT. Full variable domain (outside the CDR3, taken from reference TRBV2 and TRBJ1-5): EPEVTQTPSHQVTQMGQEVILRCVPISNHLYFYWYRQILGQKVEFLVSFYNNEISEKSEIFDDQFSVERPDGSNFTLKIRSTKLEDSAMYFCASSEAAIGTTFQPQHFGDGTRLSIL.

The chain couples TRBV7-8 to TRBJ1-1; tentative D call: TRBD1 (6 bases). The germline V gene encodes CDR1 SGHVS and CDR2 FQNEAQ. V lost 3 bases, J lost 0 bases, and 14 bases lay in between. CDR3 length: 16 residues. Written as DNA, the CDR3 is TGTGCCAGCAGCTTCGTTGGAGGGGGGCTGAACACTGAAGCTTTCTTT. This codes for CASSFVGGGLNTEAFF.

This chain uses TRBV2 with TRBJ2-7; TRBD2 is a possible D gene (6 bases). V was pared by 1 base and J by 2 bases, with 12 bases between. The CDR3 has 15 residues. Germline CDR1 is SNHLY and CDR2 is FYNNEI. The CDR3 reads CASSEGRARTYEQYF. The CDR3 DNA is TGTGCCAGCAGTGAAGGGAGGGCCAGGACCTACGAGCAGTACTTC.